This TCR beta chain was captured in a study of T cell repertoires in cytomegalovirus infection. Study information: Shared public TCR beta signatures pointed to both CMV infection and a matching HLA type. Study results and caveats: The ex vivo response was dominated by HLA-C-restricted CMV-specific TCR beta clonotypes. Summed frequency of public TCR beta families distinguished CMV carriers with the relevant HLA.

About this clonotype itself: The antigen is unknown.

The CDR3 is 13 residues long. Per germline, CDR1 SNHLY and CDR2 FYNNEI. Trimming removed 4 bases from V and 3 bases from J, with 7 bases in between. TCRdb re-derived calls from the reads in MiXCR, one entry per CDR3 protein. The repertoire includes approximately 190,000 distinct CDR3 sequences, 28% of them detected once, and roughly 31% sits in the top ten. The clonotype was recovered from a human donor in good health (CMV status not recorded). Some clones in this sample may be carry-over from other donors' samples. Sequenced: PBMCs. The chain combines TRBV2 with TRBJ1-5; a weak D match, TRBD1 (5 bases). This chain's CDR3 is CASSGQPNQPQHF. The CDR3 DNA follows: TGTGCCAGCAGTGGACAGCCCAATCAGCCCCAGCATTTT.